These T cell receptor beta chains were read from a single sample in a study of CD4 and CD8 cells across lung adenocarcinoma regions. TCRdb called the PCR reads again in MiXCR, with one record for every CDR3 protein. Of roughly 10,000 distinct CDR3 sequences listed, approximately 50% are singletons. The material sequenced was CD8+ T cells from the margin of a lung tumor. The receptors derive from a female donor with lung adenocarcinoma. The CD4 and CD8 labels of this study may be unreliable. Each CDR3 is given with its conserved first and last residue. A D gene is named only where the DNA matches it firmly. The size of a clone is reported for some rows only, either as once, few or many, or as a class for expanded clones.

j_gene | abundance | v_gene | d_gene | CDR3aa | CDR3nt
TRBJ2-4 | . | TRBV27 | . | CASGQGLGVKNTQYF | TGTGCCAGCGGGCAGGGGCTAGGAGTCAAAAACACGCAGTATTTC
TRBJ2-5 | . | TRBV6-1 | TRBD1 | CASSDLTGGTETQYF | TGTGCCAGCAGTGATCTGACAGGGGGCACTGAGACCCAGTACTTC
TRBJ2-5 | . | TRBV4-1 | TRBD1 | CASSPSRGQGQETQYF | TGCGCCAGCAGCCCCTCGCGGGGACAGGGGCAAGAGACCCAGTACTTC
TRBJ1-2 | . | TRBV6-1 | . | CASSEDSGWVSGYTF | TGTGCCAGCAGTGAAGATTCGGGCTGGGTCTCTGGCTACACCTTC
TRBJ2-7 | . | TRBV10-1 | . | CPSKGRQAQDTQYF | TGCCCCAGCAAGGGCCGGCAAGCCCAAGATACGCAGTACTTC
TRBJ1-6 | . | TRBV6-1 | . | CASLMSSYNSPLHF | TGTGCCAGCCTTATGAGCTCCTATAATTCACCCCTCCACTTT
TRBJ1-2 | many | TRBV6-5 | TRBD1 | CASSSRGQVYGYTF | TGTGCCAGCAGTTCCAGGGGGCAGGTCTATGGCTACACCTTC
TRBJ2-1 | few | TRBV9 | . | CVSSVVTRYNEQFF | TGTGTCAGCAGCGTAGTAACACGCTACAATGAGCAGTTCTTC
TRBJ2-3 | many | TRBV6-1 | . | CASSDRGLYTDTQYF | TGTGCCAGCAGTGATCGGGGGCTTTACACAGATACGCAGTATTTT
TRBJ2-2 | medium-sized | TRBV6-2/TRBV6-3 | . | CASSYRGGWTGELFF | TGTGCCAGCAGTTACCGGGGAGGTTGGACCGGGGAGCTGTTTTTT
TRBJ2-5 | many | TRBV7-2 | TRBD2 | CASSLGWGGRAETQYF | TGTGCCAGCAGCTTAGGATGGGGCGGGAGGGCAGAGACCCAGTACTTC
TRBJ2-1 | . | TRBV10-2 | . | CASSESRANNEQFF | TGCGCCAGCAGTGAGTCCAGGGCAAACAATGAGCAGTTCTTC
TRBJ2-3 | . | TRBV7-2 | TRBD2 | CASSERGAWTDTQYF | TGTGCCAGCAGCGAGCGGGGGGCTTGGACAGATACGCAGTATTTT
TRBJ2-3 | . | TRBV6-1 | . | CASRGTGLVTQYF | TGTGCCAGCAGGGGTACAGGGCTAGTTACGCAGTATTTT
TRBJ2-2 | . | TRBV5-1 | TRBD1 | CASSSTGSSTGELFF | TGCGCCAGCAGCTCGACAGGGAGTAGCACCGGGGAGCTGTTTTTT
TRBJ1-1 | many | TRBV6-1 | TRBD1 | CASSEGARIQGPTDRVCEAFF | TGTGCCAGCAGTGAAGGAGCGAGGATACAGGGTCCAACCGACAGGGTGTGTGAAGCTTTCTTT
TRBJ2-7 | medium-sized | TRBV6-1 | . | CASSVGSGYEQYF | TGTGCCAGCAGTGTTGGGTCTGGCTACGAGCAGTACTTC
TRBJ2-1 | medium-sized | TRBV27 | TRBD2 | CASSPPGLAGNNEQFF | TGTGCCAGCAGTCCACCGGGACTAGCGGGGAACAATGAGCAGTTCTTC
TRBJ1-1 | few | TRBV27 | . | CASSLSGPLNTEAFF | TGTGCCAGCAGTTTAAGCGGACCCTTGAACACTGAAGCTTTCTTT
TRBJ2-3 | . | TRBV6-8 | . | CRVSGGWAKSTQYF | TGTCGCGTCTCGGGCGGGTGGGCCAAGAGTACGCAGTACTTT
TRBJ2-2 | few | TRBV6-1 | . | CATQGGLGTGELFF | TGTGCCACCCAAGGAGGGCTGGGCACCGGGGAGCTGTTTTTT
TRBJ2-4 | . | TRBV6-4 | . | CASRDSCDREPCATDTQYF | TGTGCCAGCAGGGACTCCTGCGACCGGGAGCCCTGTGCCACAGATACTCAGTACTTT
TRBJ2-1 | many | TRBV7-2 | TRBD2 | CASSLRGLVHHDEQFF | TGTGCCAGCAGCTTAAGGGGACTAGTCCACCACGATGAGCAGTTCTTC
TRBJ2-3 | . | TRBV6-1 | . | CASRRAAVSSETQYF | TGTGCCAGCAGGAGGGCGGCTGTGAGCAGCGAGACGCAGTATTTT
TRBJ2-5 | many | TRBV2 | TRBD2 | CASSDLAAGQETQYF | TGTGCCAGCAGTGACTTAGCAGCGGGGCAAGAGACCCAGTACTTC
TRBJ2-7 | . | TRBV5-1 | . | CASSLAGNSYEQYF | TGCGCCAGCAGTCTGGCGGGGAACTCCTACGAGCAGTACTTC
TRBJ2-5 | few | TRBV5-1 | . | CASSFDSSKETQYF | TGCGCCAGCAGCTTCGATAGCTCGAAAGAGACCCAGTACTTC
TRBJ2-7 | . | TRBV27 | . | CASSLFGERIREQYF | TGTGCCAGCAGTTTATTTGGGGAAAGAATACGCGAGCAGTACTTC
TRBJ2-5 | . | TRBV27 | . | CASSPVAGPWETQYF | TGTGCCAGCAGTCCCGTGGCGGGGCCTTGGGAGACCCAGTACTTC
TRBJ2-3 | medium-sized | TRBV6-1 | . | CASSPLAPGDTQYF | TGTGCCAGCAGCCCCCTAGCCCCCGGAGATACGCAGTATTTT
TRBJ2-3 | . | TRBV23-1 | . | CASRLPSSKVDTQYF | TGCGCCAGCAGGCTCCCTAGCTCGAAAGTAGATACGCAGTATTTT
TRBJ2-1 | . | TRBV11-2 | . | CASSPGGVLNEQFF | TGTGCCAGCAGCCCAGGTGGGGTCCTAAATGAGCAGTTCTTC
TRBJ2-1 | many | TRBV6-1 | TRBD2 | CASSEWLAAYNEQFF | TGTGCCAGCAGTGAATGGCTAGCGGCCTACAATGAGCAGTTCTTC
TRBJ2-4 | . | TRBV6-1 | . | CARGLSGKDIQYF | TGTGCCAGGGGGCTGAGCGGCAAAGACATTCAGTACTTT
TRBJ1-4 | . | TRBV25-1 | . | CASSESNRRLSNEKLFF | TGTGCCAGCAGTGAATCTAACAGGAGACTTTCGAATGAAAAACTGTTTTTT
TRBJ2-1 | once | TRBV6-1 | TRBD2 | CASTLSGRETNEQFF | TGTGCCAGCACCCTAAGCGGGAGGGAAACTAATGAGCAGTTCTTC
TRBJ2-5 | . | TRBV4-2 | . | CASSQAPSLVQTQYF | TGTGCCAGCAGCCAAGCACCTAGTTTGGTGCAGACCCAGTACTTC
TRBJ2-2 | once | TRBV6-1 | . | CASSRRAGNTGELFF | TGTGCCAGCAGCCGCCGGGCAGGGAACACCGGGGAGCTGTTTTTT
TRBJ2-1 | . | TRBV6-1 | . | CASSQGIETQFF | TGTGCCAGCAGCCAGGGTATCGAGACCCAGTTCTTC
TRBJ2-1 | medium-sized | TRBV6-1 | TRBD1 | CASRHDRGLSGYNEQFF | TGTGCCAGCAGACACGACAGGGGTCTAAGTGGTTACAATGAGCAGTTCTTC